Listed below are T cell receptor beta chains from one sample, sequenced in a study of cytomegalovirus exposure and HLA in healthy donors. Only in-frame clones appear in the TCRdb table, and some are missing; sequencing was by immunoSEQ multiplex PCR. The table has around 200,000 clones, approximately 80% seen once; the top ten hold just over 1.4%. What was sequenced was PBMCs. The receptors come from a girl between 5 and 17 years old in good health and CMV-seronegative. The CDR3 runs from the conserved cysteine through the conserved F or W. Each record gives: V gene, D gene, clone size, J gene, CDR3 DNA, CDR3 protein. D genes are given only for firm matches. For some rows the clone size is stated as once, few or many, or as a class when expanded; others skip it.

TRBV29-1	NA	few	TRBJ2-7	TGCAGCGCCCTTGGGAGCCGAGGGGAGCAGTACTTC	CSALGSRGEQYF
TRBV13	TRBD1	NA	TRBJ2-7	TGTGCCAGCAGCTTATACAGGGGCTACGAGCAGTACTTC	CASSLYRGYEQYF
TRBV5-4	NA	NA	TRBJ1-1	TGTGCCAGCAGCCGTCGCGGGGATAGGGGCACTGAAGCTTTCTTT	CASSRRGDRGTEAFF
TRBV7-9	NA	NA	TRBJ2-7	TGTTCCAGCAGCCCAGACAGAGAGCAGTACTTC	CSSSPDREQYF
TRBV18	NA	NA	TRBJ1-1	TGTGCCAGCTCACCAGAACAAGGGGCCCAGGGGAAAGCTTTCTTT	CASSPEQGAQGKAFF
TRBV7-9	NA	NA	TRBJ1-1	TGTGCCAGCAGCTTGGGCTATCAGCTGAACACTGAAGCTTTCTTT	CASSLGYQLNTEAFF
TRBV27	NA	NA	TRBJ2-7	TGTGCCAGCAGAAAATTTTCAGGTTCATCTGATGCCTACGAGCAGTACTTC	CASRKFSGSSDAYEQYF
TRBV30	NA	NA	TRBJ1-5	TGTGCCTGGAGTGACAGGGACGGTCAGCCCCAGCATTTT	CAWSDRDGQPQHF
TRBV4-2	TRBD2	NA	TRBJ2-1	TGTGCCAGCAGCCACGGGTCTAGCGGGAGGAAGTCAAGGGAGCAGTTCTTC	CASSHGSSGRKSREQFF
TRBV5-1	TRBD2	NA	TRBJ2-5	TGCGCCAGCAGCCGCCTAAAGCGGGGGGGCTTAGAAGAGACCCAGTACTTC	CASSRLKRGGLEETQYF
TRBV9	TRBD2	NA	TRBJ2-3	TGTGCCAGCAGTTACGGGGGGGCGTGGGGCACAGATACGCAGTATTTT	CASSYGGAWGTDTQYF
TRBV5-6	NA	NA	TRBJ1-6	TGTGCCAGCAGCTTGCCGGGGGACTCCTATAATTCACCCCTCCACTTT	CASSLPGDSYNSPLHF
TRBV30	TRBD1	few	TRBJ1-1	TGTGCCTGGAGACAGGGGGCGGCGGCTGAAGCTTTCTTT	CAWRQGAAAEAFF
TRBV7-2	TRBD2	NA	TRBJ2-3	TGTGCCAGCAGCTACGGGGGGGGCACAGATACGCAGTATTTT	CASSYGGGTDTQYF
TRBV7-2	TRBD1	NA	TRBJ1-5	TGTGCCAGCAGCTTCAGCCTCCGGGACAGGGGACAGCCCCAGCATTTT	CASSFSLRDRGQPQHF
TRBV7-2	TRBD1	NA	TRBJ2-7	TGTGCCAGCAGCCGCCCGGACAGGGTCGACGAGCAGTACTTC	CASSRPDRVDEQYF
TRBV9	NA	NA	TRBJ1-1	TGTGCCAGCAGCGTAGAGGGAGGGGTGAACACTGAAGCTTTCTTT	CASSVEGGVNTEAFF
TRBV12-5	NA	NA	TRBJ1-1	TGTGCTAGTGGTTTTTGGACCCCGCGGGGGTCGAGCACTGAAGCTTTCTTT	CASGFWTPRGSSTEAFF